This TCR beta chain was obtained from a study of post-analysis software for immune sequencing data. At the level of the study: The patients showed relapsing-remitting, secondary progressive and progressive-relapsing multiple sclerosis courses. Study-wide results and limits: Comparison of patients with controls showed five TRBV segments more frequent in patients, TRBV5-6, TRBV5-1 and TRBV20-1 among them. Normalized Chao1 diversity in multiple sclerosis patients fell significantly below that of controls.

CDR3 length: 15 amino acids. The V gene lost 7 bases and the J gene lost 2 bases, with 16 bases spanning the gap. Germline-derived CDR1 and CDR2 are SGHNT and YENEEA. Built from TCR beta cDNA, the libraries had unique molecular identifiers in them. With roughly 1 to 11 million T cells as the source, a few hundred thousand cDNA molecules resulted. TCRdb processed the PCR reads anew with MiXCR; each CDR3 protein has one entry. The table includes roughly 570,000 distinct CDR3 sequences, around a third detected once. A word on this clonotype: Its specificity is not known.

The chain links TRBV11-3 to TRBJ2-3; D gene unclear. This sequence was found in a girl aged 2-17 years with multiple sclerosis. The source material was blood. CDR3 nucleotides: TGTGCCAGCACAAAAGGTGGGATACCCACAGATACGCAGTATTTT. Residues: CASTKGGIPTDTQYF.